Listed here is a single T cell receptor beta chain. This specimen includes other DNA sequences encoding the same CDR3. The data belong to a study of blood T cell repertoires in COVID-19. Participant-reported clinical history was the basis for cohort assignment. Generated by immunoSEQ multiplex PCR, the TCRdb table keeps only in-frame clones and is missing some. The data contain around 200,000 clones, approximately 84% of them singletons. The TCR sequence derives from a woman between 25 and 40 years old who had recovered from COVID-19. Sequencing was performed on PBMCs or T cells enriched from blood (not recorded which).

Written as DNA, the CDR3 is TGTGCCAGTAGTACCGGGACAGGGAGCACCGGGGAGCTGTTTTTT. Translating it yields CASSTGTGSTGELFF. This chain connects TRBV19 to TRBJ2-2; 9 positions match TRBD1. V gave up 4 bases and J gave up 4 bases; unmatched junction bases: 4. The CDR3 spans 15 residues. The germline V gene encodes CDR1 LNHDA and CDR2 SQIVND (reference sequence).